These T cell receptor beta chains were read from a single sample in a study of blood T cell repertoires in COVID-19. Profiled with immunoSEQ multiplex PCR; TCRdb holds only in-frame clones, not every one. The sample shows around 100,000 clones, roughly 84% of them seen only once. Specimen: peripheral blood. The receptor source for this set is a man aged 65 to 85 with active or convalescent COVID-19. Each CDR3 is given with its conserved first and last residue. Each record gives: V gene, J gene, CDR3 protein.

TRBV2,TRBJ1-4,CASSRQVTNEKLFF
TRBV5-1,TRBJ2-7,CASSLGAGQGSEQYF
TRBV30,TRBJ1-5,CAWSTQDQPQHF
TRBV5-1,TRBJ2-3,CASSRQGGTDTQYF
TRBV4-1,TRBJ2-1,CASSPGDNYNEQFF
TRBV6-1,TRBJ2-6,CASSGTSGGTGANVLTF
TRBV4-2,TRBJ1-3,CASSQDGGGAGNTIYF
TRBV9,TRBJ2-7,CASSVGLAYEQYF
TRBV7-8,TRBJ2-7,CASSSTGLWNF
TRBV28,TRBJ1-2,CASSGTGSYGYTF
TRBV19,TRBJ1-1,CASTTTWGVDTEAFF
TRBV29-1,TRBJ1-2,CSVLGREAYGYTF
TRBV5-4,TRBJ2-7,CASSLGLGGGALEQYF
TRBV5-1,TRBJ2-5,CASSFAPPAGGQETQYF
TRBV5-5,TRBJ2-3,CASSSGGPADTQYF
TRBV11-2,TRBJ2-7,CASSPGLAWDEQYF
TRBV10-2,TRBJ2-1,CASRPGLAGVGEQFF
TRBV4-3,TRBJ1-5,CASSQAAGNSNQPQHF
TRBV3-1/TRBV3-2,TRBJ1-2,CASSPSGVGYGYTF
TRBV7-2,TRBJ2-5,CASSLVAGGETQYF
TRBV12-3/TRBV12-4,TRBJ1-1,CASSLSGGTEAFF
TRBV5-4,TRBJ2-1,CASSPGAGAGNEQFF
TRBV6-5,TRBJ2-4,CASSYLLRAKNIQYF
TRBV2,TRBJ1-1,CASSSQGKGTEAFF
TRBV5-1,TRBJ1-4,CASSLDSEKLFF
TRBV2,TRBJ2-7,CASNYREGEQYF
TRBV25-1,TRBJ1-1,CASSEGRGANTEAFF
TRBV5-1,TRBJ1-2,CASSLRPGPNYGYTF
TRBV11-2,TRBJ2-3,CASRWDSRTVEYF
TRBV5-8,TRBJ2-2,CASSPGDRVGGELFF
TRBV29-1,TRBJ1-1,CSVGRGTEAFF
TRBV5-1,TRBJ1-1,CASSRDRGGLNTEAFF
TRBV18,.,CASSPEDRGIQYF
TRBV2,TRBJ1-5,CASTGGVDQPQHF
TRBV6-5,TRBJ1-2,CASSPEGTIVYGYTF
TRBV6-5,TRBJ2-5,CASSYSGETQYF
TRBV6-5,TRBJ1-2,CASGAAIGYGYTF
TRBV6-1,TRBJ2-7,CASSELGQSYEQYF
TRBV2,TRBJ1-2,CASRLTGGHGYTF
TRBV27,TRBJ2-1,CASRKRGAIDEQFF
TRBV7-2,TRBJ2-7,CASSLGPGASGSYEQYF
TRBV19,TRBJ1-2,CASSIGEGTNYGYTF